The 15 T cell receptor beta chains reported below all come from one sample, sequenced in a study of blood T cells in healthy people across ages. Through a sample-barcoded 5' primer and a J-beta primer mix, a second PCR was run for about 6 to 11 cycles. A single record per CDR3 protein comes from TCRdb applying MiXCR to the 5' RACE reads. Among about 1,400,000 distinct CDR3 sequences listed, 55% to 75% were seen once. Sequencing input: blood. Receptor source: a man aged 18 to 30 in good health.

The gene calls are TRBV10-3 and TRBJ2-5; D not resolved. Trimming removed 0 bases at V and 2 bases at J, with 16 bases between. From germline, CDR1 is ENHRY and CDR2 SYGVKD. The CDR3 spans 17 residues. CDR3: CAISESLDPVEQETQYF. CDR3 in DNA: TGTGCCATCAGTGAGTCCCTGGATCCAGTGGAGCAAGAGACCCAGTACTTC.

A word on this clonotype: One end of the junction fails to match germline, which may point to a read error. The rearrangement joins TRBV6-2 or TRBV6-3 to TRBJ2-1; no reliable D call. The CDR3 contains 15 residues. Germline CDR1 reads MNHEY; CDR2 reads SVGEGT. CDR3 in DNA: TGTACCAGCAGTTACTCGGAATTGGGGTACAATGAGCAGTTCTTC. Translated, it gives CTSSYSELGYNEQFF.

The rearrangement joins TRBV19 to TRBJ2-2; the D is unclear. The CDR3 totals 15 residues. Trimming shortened V by 3 bases and J by 1 base, and 9 bases separated the two germline ends. The germline CDR1 and CDR2 sequences are LNHDA and SQIVND (reference sequence). CDR3 coding DNA: TGTGCCAGTAGTATGTCCGCCTGGAACACCGGGGAGCTGTTTTTT. Its protein product is CASSMSAWNTGELFF.

J is TRBJ2-1 and V is TRBV7-9, with D unclear. CDR1 is SEHNR, CDR2 FQNEAQ, per germline (reference sequence). V gave up 7 bases and J gave up 5 bases, with 15 bases separating them. The CDR3 loop spans 14 amino acids. The chain's CDR3 is CASTFGLSNNEQFF. Written as DNA, the CDR3 is TGTGCCAGCACCTTTGGTCTCAGCAACAATGAGCAGTTCTTC. The variable domain in full, completed from reference TRBV7-9 and TRBJ2-1, reads DTGVSQNPRHKITKRGQNVTFRCDPISEHNRLYWYRQTLGQGPEFLTYFQNEAQLEKSRLLSDRFSAERPKGSFSTLEIQRTEQGDSAMYLCASTFGLSNNEQFFGPGTRLTVL.

This clonotype came up a few times. The rearrangement links TRBV11-2 to TRBJ2-3; D perhaps matches TRBD1 (5 bases). There are 14 residues in the CDR3. V lost 1 base and J 5 bases, leaving 10 bases between the germline ends. From germline, CDR1 is SGHAT and CDR2 FQNNGV. Written as DNA, the CDR3 is TGTGCCAGCAGCTTAGGGATAGGGGAAGATACGCAGTATTTT. Amino acids: CASSLGIGEDTQYF.

This clonotype was picked up a small number of times. The genes are TRBV7-2 and TRBJ2-5; no firm D call. The germline gives CDR1 SGHTA, CDR2 FQGNSA. This CDR3 is 15 amino acids long. Trimming took off 1 base at V and 3 bases at J, with 12 bases between the two ends. The CDR3 region is CASSLVTVGKETQYF. The CDR3 nucleotides read TGTGCCAGCAGCTTAGTAACGGTTGGAAAAGAGACCCAGTACTTC.

V is TRBV12-3 or TRBV12-4 and J is TRBJ1-2; 8 bases are a match to TRBD1. The J segment lost 1 base and the V segment lost 4 bases, leaving 8 bases of the junction unmatched. CDR3 length: 16 amino acids. The CDR3 loop is CASSSTTGDGNYGYTF. The DNA of the CDR3 is TGTGCCAGCAGTTCAACGACAGGGGACGGTAACTATGGCTACACCTTC.

Comments on this clonotype: A much larger clone lies one base from this, so it may be a read error. V gene TRBV27 combines with J gene TRBJ2-4, with TRBD1 identical over 8 bases. The DNA end favors TRBJ2-7, so the J call may be wrong. The length of the CDR3 is 11 residues. Germline-derived CDR1 and CDR2 are MNHEY and SMNVEV (reference sequence). The CDR3 nucleotides are TGTGCCAGCAAGACAGGGGCCGAGCAGTACTTC. Translation: CASKTGAEQYF.

The CDR3 bases are TGTGCCAGCAGCCATTTGCCAGCCCCCTACGAGCAGTACTTC. Translated, it gives CASSHLPAPYEQYF. This chain links TRBV4-2 with TRBJ2-7; D remains ambiguous. V lost 3 bases and J 2 bases, leaving 11 bases between the germline ends. This CDR3 is built from 14 residues. The germline gives CDR1 LGHNA, CDR2 YNFKEQ.

The table lists this clonotype with a few counts. The J gene is TRBJ2-7, the V gene TRBV6-1, with D possibly TRBD2 on 5 matching bases. V shed 2 bases and J shed 6 bases, with 8 bases lying between them. The CDR3 length is 12 residues. Germline CDR1 and CDR2: MNHNS and SASEGT. CDR3 nucleotides: TGTGCCAGCAGTGAAAGAGGGTTCGAGCAGTACTTC. Amino acid sequence: CASSERGFEQYF.

The chain is built from TRBV12-3 or TRBV12-4 and TRBJ2-3, with D perhaps matching TRBD2 (5 bases). CDR3 length: 16 amino acids. Between the trimmed V and J ends, which lost 6 bases and 1 base, there was a span of 17 bases. The CDR3 region has the DNA TGTGCCAGCAGCCCCCCCCGTGGGAGAGGCACAGATACGCAGTATTTT. Its translation: CASSPPRGRGTDTQYF.

V is TRBV9 and J is TRBJ2-1; 16 bases match TRBD2. The J segment lost 4 bases and the V segment lost 3 bases, leaving 7 bases of the junction unmatched. CDR3 size: 18 residues. Germline values: CDR1 SGDLS, CDR2 YYNGEE. The CDR3 region has the DNA TGTGCCAGCAGCGGACCGGGACTAGCGGGAGGGCCTTACAATGAGCAGTTCTTC. It translates to CASSGPGLAGGPYNEQFF.

The gene calls are TRBV7-9 and TRBJ1-5, with D possibly TRBD1 on 5 matching bases. Germline assignment: CDR1 SEHNR and CDR2 FQNEAQ (reference sequence). Trimming took 5 bases from V and 8 from J, leaving 22 bases between them. The CDR3 loop spans 16 amino acids. DNA for the CDR3: TGTGCCAGCAGCCCTGACCGGGACGGACAAAAGGAGCCCCAGCATTTT. This sequence encodes CASSPDRDGQKEPQHF.

CDR3 sequence (DNA): TGCAGCGTTGACAGGGGCCCGTTCTATGGCTACACCTTC. It specifies CSVDRGPFYGYTF. The rearrangement joins TRBV29-1 to TRBJ1-2; perhaps TRBD1 as D (6 bases). The V gene lost 3 bases and the J gene lost 4 bases, with 12 bases spanning the gap. Germline V CDR1 and CDR2: SQVTM, ANQGSEA. The CDR3 spans 13 residues.

This sequence joins TRBV28 and TRBJ2-7; tentatively, D is TRBD2 (5 bases). Germline loops: CDR1 MDHEN, CDR2 SYDVKM. The germline V and J ends were trimmed by 7 bases and 2 bases, with 12 bases remaining between them. This CDR3 region has 13 residues. Written as DNA, the CDR3 is TGTGCCAGCATCCGGGGTAGTCCCTACGAGCAGTACTTC. Its protein product is CASIRGSPYEQYF.